The 16 T cell receptor beta chains reported below all come from one sample, sequenced in a study of beta chain features in type 1 diabetes. Findings and caveats of the study: Across all four CD4+ subsets, people with type 1 diabetes showed modestly shorter TCRB CDR3s.

The antigens these receptors bind are not known. The isolated RNA, all of it, was reverse transcribed, so expressed TCRB transcripts were what got sequenced. Assay used: immunoSEQ multiplex PCR; TCRdb lists only in-frame clones, some missing. The repertoire holds approximately 26,000 clones, with 65% as singletons. The sample consisted of Tregs from blood. The receptors were gathered from a woman aged 25 to 39 with type 1 diabetes.

CDR3 nucleotide sequence: TGTGCCTGGGCCCGAGACTTGTCCTACGAGCAGTACTTC. Translating it yields CAWARDLSYEQYF. The chain recombines TRBV30 with TRBJ2-7; D unresolved. V dropped 5 bases and J dropped 1 base, with 12 bases sitting between them. Germline CDR1 GTSNPN, CDR2 SVGIG (reference sequence). The length of the CDR3 is 13 residues.

This clone was seen a handful of times. The rearrangement joins TRBV7-9 to TRBJ2-7; D is ambiguous. The CDR3 extends over 11 amino acids. From germline, CDR1 is SEHNR and CDR2 FQNEAQ (reference sequence). Trimming removed 5 bases from V and 3 bases from J, with 5 bases in between. CDR3 in amino acids: CASSTNYEQYF. Here the CDR3 DNA reads TGTGCCAGCAGCACTAACTACGAGCAGTACTTC.

The chain joins TRBV5-1 to TRBJ2-7; a possible D gene is TRBD1 (6 bases). V lost 7 bases and J 4 bases, leaving 21 bases between the germline ends. This CDR3 is built from 15 residues. Looked up from germline, CDR1 is SGHRS and CDR2 is YFSETQ. The CDR3 DNA reads as TGCGCCAGCGTGGTGGGGCCAGGGGCGGCGTACGAGCAGTACTTC. Its translation: CASVVGPGAAYEQYF.

V and J are TRBV14 and TRBJ2-1, with TRBD2 identical over 15 bases. Trimming took 2 bases from V and 16 from J; bases not matched to a gene: 9. Germline V lookup: CDR1 SGHDN, CDR2 FVKESK. The CDR3 is made up of 15 amino acids. Here the CDR3 DNA reads TGTGCCAGCAGCCAACCGGGACTAGCGGGAGGCCGGGTCTTCTTC. Translation gives CASSQPGLAGGRVFF. Full variable domain (rest looked up from reference TRBV14 and TRBJ2-1): EAGVTQFPSHSVIEKGQTVTLRCDPISGHDNLYWYRRVMGKEIKFLLHFVKESKQDESGMPNNRFLAERTGGTYSTLKVQPAELEDSGVYFCASSQPGLAGGRVFFGPGTRLTVL.

The chain carries TRBV29-1 and TRBJ2-5, with TRBD1 identical over 8 bases. The tail of the sequence fits TRBJ2-7 better, so the J call may be wrong. The CDR3 contains 13 residues. Per germline, CDR1 SQVTM and CDR2 ANQGSEA. CDR3 sequence reads: CSVNDRGSYEQYF. The CDR3 DNA reads TGCAGCGTGAATGACAGGGGATCCTACGAGCAGTACTTC.

The V gene is TRBV29-1, the J gene TRBJ2-7, with a tentative D call TRBD1 (5 bases). The V end lost 6 bases, the J end lost 7 bases, and 16 bases lay between the germline ends. The CDR3 sequence is 12 residues long. Per germline, CDR1 SQVTM and CDR2 ANQGSEA. The CDR3 DNA is TGCAGCGTCTCCCCCAGGGCGGAAGAGCAGTACTTC. Amino acid sequence: CSVSPRAEEQYF.

The chain carries TRBV19 and TRBJ1-1; 7 positions match TRBD1. This CDR3 has 16 residues. With V trimmed by 7 bases and J by 0 bases, 11 bases remained unmatched. Germline-derived CDR1 and CDR2 are LNHDA and SQIVND (reference sequence). This CDR3 is CASNKETGALNTEAFF. The CDR3 DNA sequence: TGTGCCAGTAATAAGGAAACAGGGGCCCTGAACACTGAAGCTTTCTTT. Full variable domain (outside the CDR3, taken from reference TRBV19 and TRBJ1-1): DGGITQSPKYLFRKEGQNVTLSCEQNLNHDAMYWYRQDPGQGLRLIYYSQIVNDFQKGDIAEGYSVSREKKESFPLTVTSAQKNPTAFYLCASNKETGALNTEAFFGQGTRLTVV.

CDR3: CARIVRGNTEAFF. The CDR3 DNA is TGTGCCAGAATCGTAAGGGGGAACACTGAAGCTTTCTTT. V usage is TRBV2 and J usage is TRBJ1-1; tentatively, D is TRBD1 (5 bases). The ends were cut back, 9 bases at V and 1 base at J, with 12 bases in the middle. From germline, CDR1 is SNHLY and CDR2 FYNNEI. The CDR3 consists of 13 residues.

The rearrangement links TRBV7-9 to TRBJ2-1; 11 positions agree with TRBD2. Germline V gives CDR1 SEHNR, CDR2 FQNEAQ (reference sequence). The V gene end was trimmed by 1 base and the J gene end by 5 bases; junction bases not matched to a gene: 10. The CDR3 loop spans 18 amino acids. The CDR3 spells CASSLVLSSGRADNEQFF. The DNA for the CDR3 is TGTGCCAGCAGCTTAGTGCTTAGTAGCGGGAGGGCAGACAATGAGCAGTTCTTC.

CDR3 loop: CASSFPDTEAFF. CDR3 in DNA: TGTGCCAGCAGCTTTCCGGACACTGAAGCTTTCTTT. The genes are TRBV5-6 and TRBJ1-1; no clear D. This CDR3 is built from 12 residues. The ends were cut back, 2 bases at V and 3 bases at J, with 5 bases in the middle. Looked up from germline, CDR1 is SGHDT and CDR2 is YYEEEE. The full variable domain, its missing parts supplied by reference TRBV5-6 and TRBJ1-1, is DAGVTQSPTHLIKTRGQQVTLRCSPKSGHDTVSWYQQALGQGPQFIFQYYEEEERQRGNFPDRFSGHQFPNYSSELNVNALLLGDSALYLCASSFPDTEAFFGQGTRLTVV.

The chain combines TRBV7-2 with TRBJ2-2, with D maybe TRBD1 (6 bases). The germline V gene has CDR1 SGHTA and CDR2 FQGNSA. V lost 6 bases, J lost 5 bases, and 13 bases lay in between. The CDR3 loop spans 14 amino acids. The CDR3 nucleotides read TGTGCCAGCAGTCGAAACAGGGAAACCGGGGAGCTGTTTTTT. Translated, it gives CASSRNRETGELFF.

This chain connects TRBV7-6 to TRBJ2-7; D possibly corresponds to TRBD1 (5 bases). This CDR3 is 14 amino acids long. Between the trimmed V and J ends, which lost 4 bases and 4 bases, there was a span of 14 bases. From germline, CDR1 is SGHVS and CDR2 FNYEAQ. CDR3 loop: CASSSVAGPYEQYF. The CDR3, as DNA: TGTGCCAGCAGCTCTGTCGCAGGGCCTTACGAGCAGTACTTC.

V usage is TRBV7-6 and J usage is TRBJ1-4; 11 bases match TRBD1. CDR1 is SGHVS, CDR2 FNYEAQ, per germline. With 5 bases clipped from V and 8 bases from J, the junction kept 10 bases outside the gene matches. The CDR3 covers 16 residues. Here the CDR3 DNA reads TGTGCCAGCAGCAACCCTGGGACAGGGGGTCTCGAAAAACTGTTTTTT. Encoded protein: CASSNPGTGGLEKLFF.

V and J are TRBV11-3 and TRBJ2-1, with 9 bases identical to TRBD2. V was clipped by 3 bases and J by 5 bases; unmatched bases: 8. The CDR3 has 16 residues. The germline V gene encodes CDR1 SGHNT and CDR2 YENEEA. The CDR3 loop reads CASSFEAGGPDNEQFF. The CDR3 bases are TGTGCCAGCAGCTTCGAGGCGGGAGGGCCGGACAATGAGCAGTTCTTC.

The genes are TRBV9 and TRBJ2-1; the D is unclear. The CDR3 is 12 residues long. Germline-derived CDR1 and CDR2 are SGDLS and YYNGEE. Trimming left V 5 bases short and J 3 bases short, with 6 bases between. The DNA for the CDR3 is TGTGCCAGCAGTACAGACTACAATGAGCAGTTCTTC. It translates to CASSTDYNEQFF.

There are a few counts of this clone. V and J are TRBV5-4 and TRBJ2-3; maybe TRBD2 (5 bases). This CDR3 has 14 amino acids. Trimming shortened V by 1 base and J by 1 base, and 7 bases separated the two germline ends. The V gene's germline CDR1 is SGHNT and CDR2 YYREEE (reference sequence). CDR3 residues: CASSLYSGTDTQYF. For the CDR3, the DNA is TGTGCCAGCAGCTTGTATAGCGGCACAGATACGCAGTATTTT. Full variable domain (missing parts from reference TRBV5-4 and TRBJ2-3): ETGVTQSPTHLIKTRGQQVTLRCSSQSGHNTVSWYQQALGQGPQFIFQYYREEENGRGNFPPRFSGLQFPNYSSELNVNALELDDSALYLCASSLYSGTDTQYFGPGTRLTVL.